This entry lists 21 T cell receptor beta chains sequenced from one sample in a study of response to subunit inactivated influenza vaccine. TCRdb redid the calling of the RT-PCR reads with MiXCR, one entry per CDR3 protein. The sample gives approximately 500,000 distinct CDR3 sequences, 10% to 15% of which show up once; 13% is in the top ten. The sequencing used PBMCs from blood, collected roughly 46 days after vaccination. These receptors all stem from a man aged 50-60 years who received an inactivated influenza vaccine.

The chain links TRBV7-9 to TRBJ2-7, with a tentative D call TRBD1 (5 bases). The CDR3 is 13 amino acids. Per the germline V gene, CDR1 is SEHNR and CDR2 is FQNEAQ (reference sequence). V lost 1 base, J lost 5 bases, and 9 bases lay in between. The CDR3 sequence: CASSLGRENEQYF. CDR3 sequence (DNA): TGTGCCAGCAGCTTAGGCAGGGAAAACGAGCAGTACTTC.

There are a few counts of this clonotype. The chain couples TRBV7-9 to TRBJ2-7, with D possibly called TRBD1 or TRBD2 (6 bases each). The V end lost 3 bases, the J end lost 5 bases, and 11 bases lay between the germline ends. Germline loops: CDR1 SEHNR, CDR2 FQNEAQ (reference sequence). The CDR3 has 13 residues. CDR3 in DNA: TGTGCCAGCAGCTTGCAGGGGACTCACGAGCAGTACTTC. Residues: CASSLQGTHEQYF.

The J gene is TRBJ2-7, the V gene TRBV6-5, with 13 bases that match TRBD2. Germline CDR1 MNHEY, CDR2 SVGAGI. V lost 4 bases, J lost 5 bases, and 5 bases stayed unmatched. CDR3 size: 15 residues. The CDR3 DNA is TGTGCCAGCAGTTCACTACTAGCGGGAGGGAACGAGCAGTACTTC. The encoded protein is CASSSLLAGGNEQYF.

V and J are TRBV18 and TRBJ2-3, with D uncertain. The CDR3 runs 16 residues. The V end was cut by 3 bases, the J end by 4 bases, with 17 bases between. CDR1 KGHSH and CDR2 LQKENI come from the germline V gene. CDR3 amino acids: CASSPFQSQNADTQYF. The CDR3 DNA is TGTGCCAGCTCACCTTTTCAGTCCCAAAACGCAGATACGCAGTATTTT.

Only a few counts were recorded for this clonotype. The V gene is TRBV25-1, the J gene TRBJ2-5; possibly TRBD1 for D (6 bases). This CDR3 contains 12 residues. With 4 bases removed from V and 5 bases from J, the gap between germline ends came to 8 bases. CDR1 and CDR2 (germline): MGHDK, SYGVNS. For the CDR3, the DNA is TGTGCCAGCAGTGGGGACACGGAGACCCAGTACTTC. Amino acid sequence: CASSGDTETQYF.

In this sample, this clonotype turned up many times. The gene calls are TRBV29-1 and TRBJ2-1; a weak D match, TRBD2 (5 bases). The CDR3 length is 10 residues. V lost 6 bases to trimming and J lost 12 bases, with 12 bases between them. Germline V gene sequence: CDR1 SQVTM, CDR2 ANQGSEA. CDR3 nucleotides: TGCAGCGTGCCGGAGGCCGCGCAGTTCTTC. It is translated as CSVPEAAQFF.

This clonotype came up a few times. The V and J genes are TRBV6-2 or TRBV6-3 and TRBJ1-2, with 7 bases matching TRBD1. Per the germline V gene, CDR1 is MNHEY and CDR2 is SVGEGT. V lost 0 bases to trimming and J lost 8 bases; unmatched junction nucleotides: 6. This CDR3 comprises 14 residues. This chain's CDR3 is CASSYSTGDGGYTF. The CDR3 DNA reads as TGTGCCAGCAGTTACTCTACAGGGGACGGAGGCTACACCTTC.

The chain recombines TRBV7-6 with TRBJ1-3; TRBD1 agrees at 7 bases. CDR3 length: 16 amino acids. V was clipped by 5 bases and J by 0 bases; unmatched bases: 7. Per the germline V gene, CDR1 is SGHVS and CDR2 is FNYEAQ. In nucleotides, the CDR3 is TGTGCCAGCAGCAAAGGACAGGCCAGCTCTGGAAACACCATATATTTT. The encoded protein is CASSKGQASSGNTIYF.

The chain combines TRBV12-3 or TRBV12-4 with TRBJ1-5, with 7 bases fitting TRBD1. Unmatched junction bases numbered 9, after V lost 6 bases and J lost 7 bases. There are 14 residues in the CDR3. CDR3 nucleotides: TGTGCCAGCAGCTCCTCAGGGGGTTGGCAGCCCCAGCATTTT. Its protein is CASSSSGGWQPQHF.

Many counts were recorded for this clonotype. The rearrangement links TRBV6-4 to TRBJ2-1; unclear D gene. This CDR3 is built from 11 residues. Germline loops: CDR1 MRHNA, CDR2 SNTAGT. Deletions cut 3 bases from V and 6 bases from J, with 3 bases between. The CDR3: CASSEVNEQFF. In DNA, the CDR3 is TGTGCCAGCAGTGAGGTCAATGAGCAGTTCTTC.

The CDR3 region is CASSAIRPYEQYF. DNA for the CDR3: TGTGCCAGCAGCGCTATCCGGCCCTACGAGCAGTACTTC. The genes are TRBV7-9 and TRBJ2-7, with D uncertain. The germline V gene has CDR1 SEHNR and CDR2 FQNEAQ (reference sequence). V gave up 5 bases and J gave up 2 bases, with 10 bases separating them. This CDR3 has 13 amino acids.

This rearrangement joins TRBV20-1 to TRBJ2-1; 9 positions agree with TRBD2. The CDR3 runs to 14 residues. CDR1 DFQATT and CDR2 SNEGSKA come from the germline V gene (reference sequence). This CDR3 reads CRAQGLANWNEQFF. DNA of the CDR3: TGCAGGGCCCAAGGACTAGCGAACTGGAATGAGCAGTTCTTC.

This clonotype was seen a few times. This chain joins TRBV28 and TRBJ2-2, with D possibly matching TRBD2 (6 bases). The CDR3 has 17 residues. Trimming pared 4 bases from V and 9 bases from J, leaving 24 bases between. Germline values: CDR1 MDHEN, CDR2 SYDVKM. The CDR3 loop reads CASSYLARGRGRRELFF. The CDR3 DNA sequence: TGTGCCAGCAGTTACCTTGCCCGGGGGAGAGGCAGGAGGGAGCTGTTTTTT.

In this sample, this clonotype turned up a few times. The genes are TRBV29-1 and TRBJ2-5; D gene uncertain. The CDR3 contains 13 residues. With 3 bases removed from V and 1 base from J, the gap between germline ends came to 9 bases. CDR1 SQVTM and CDR2 ANQGSEA come from the germline V gene. The DNA for the CDR3 is TGCAGCGTTGATCCTACCGGCCAAGAGACCCAGTACTTC. Amino acid sequence: CSVDPTGQETQYF.

The chain has TRBV5-1 and TRBJ2-5; D remains ambiguous. Germline CDR1 reads SGHRS; CDR2 reads YFSETQ. V dropped 0 bases and J dropped 5 bases, with 11 bases sitting between them. The CDR3 extends over 14 amino acids. The CDR3 protein is CASSLDPGAETQYF. The CDR3 coding sequence is TGCGCCAGCAGCTTGGACCCTGGTGCGGAGACCCAGTACTTC.

The chain carries TRBV6-5 and TRBJ2-7, with TRBD1 as a possible D gene (6 bases). Trimming took 0 bases from V and 2 from J, leaving 14 bases between them. The germline V gene has CDR1 MNHEY and CDR2 SVGAGI. The CDR3 is 16 amino acids. The CDR3 DNA follows: TGTGCCAGCAGTTACTCCAGGACAGTATTAACCTACGAGCAGTACTTC. It encodes CASSYSRTVLTYEQYF.

This clonotype has a handful of counts. The chain links TRBV7-9 to TRBJ2-1; TRBD2 is a possible D gene (7 bases). Trimming left V 4 bases short and J 4 bases short, with 11 bases between. This CDR3 has 14 amino acids. Germline CDR1 SEHNR, CDR2 FQNEAQ (reference sequence). The CDR3 DNA follows: TGTGCCAGCAGCTGGGGGGGACAATACAATGAGCAGTTCTTC. As protein: CASSWGGQYNEQFF.

CDR3 loop: CASIDGFYEQYF. CDR3 bases: TGTGCCAGCATCGACGGATTCTACGAGCAGTACTTC. The chain combines TRBV28 with TRBJ2-7, with unresolved D. The V gene lost 7 bases and the J gene lost 3 bases, with 10 bases spanning the gap. Germline CDR1 MDHEN, CDR2 SYDVKM. This CDR3 region has 12 residues.

This clonotype has more than one count but fewer than ten. The chain employs TRBV4-2 and TRBJ2-7, with 7 bases that match TRBD1. This CDR3 has 15 residues. The V segment lost 0 bases and the J segment 4 bases; nucleotides outside the gene matches: 6. In germline, CDR1 is LGHNA, CDR2 YNFKEQ. The CDR3 sequence: CASSQDRRQGYEQYF. The CDR3 DNA reads TGTGCCAGCAGCCAAGACAGGAGACAGGGATACGAGCAGTACTTC.

This sequence joins TRBV2 and TRBJ1-3; a weak D match, TRBD1 (5 bases). Trimming left V 3 bases short and J 0 bases short, with 12 bases between. Per germline, CDR1 SNHLY and CDR2 FYNNEI. The length of the CDR3 is 16 residues. The DNA of the CDR3 is TGTGCCAGCAGTGAGGGACGTCCAGTCTCTGGAAACACCATATATTTT. As protein: CASSEGRPVSGNTIYF.

The table lists this clonotype with many counts. The chain joins TRBV12-3 or TRBV12-4 to TRBJ2-1; 11 bases are shared with TRBD2. This CDR3 comprises 14 residues. V lost 5 bases, J lost 7 bases, and 4 bases stayed unmatched. CDR3: CASSPTSGKNEQFF. CDR3 in DNA: TGTGCCAGCAGTCCGACTAGCGGGAAGAATGAGCAGTTCTTC.